The present T cell receptor beta chain was sequenced within a study of T cells after somatic rescue of genetic block. With 6 bases removed from V and 3 bases from J, the gap between germline ends came to 16 bases. Per the germline V gene, CDR1 is MNHEY and CDR2 is SVGAGI. CDR3 length: 15 residues. This table comes from immunoSEQ multiplex PCR, and its TCRdb copy is limited to in-frame clones, with some not included. Of 110,000 or so clones listed, about 90% were seen once; the top ten hold more than 1.4%. This receptor was taken from a woman in her late teens or twenties. What was sequenced was peripheral blood mononuclear cells (PBMCs). The rearrangement uses TRBV6-5 and TRBJ2-3; D could derive from TRBD1 or TRBD2 (7 bases each). CDR3 sequence (DNA): TGTGCCAGCAGCTCCCACAGGGGAGGGACAGATACGCAGTATTTT. Its protein product is CASSSHRGGTDTQYF.